This section outlines one TCR beta chain sequence together with its context. CDR1 and CDR2 (germline): SQVTM, ANQGSEA. V shed 3 bases, J shed 4 bases, and the junction held 8 bases outside the gene matches. CDR3 length equals 15 residues. The entry originates in a study of CD8+ T cells in alopecia areata. Treatment reported: oral pan-JAK inhibitor, 5-10 mg twice daily. Reverse transcription of extracted RNA yielded cDNA, which provided the sequencing template. Produced via immunoSEQ multiplex PCR; TCRdb's table is partial and in-frame only. The data contain 150,000 to 200,000 clones, less than 65% of them singletons.

The TCR was taken from a human donor with alopecia areata. Source: CD4+ T cells sorted from blood, taken at week 24, from a patient treated with tofacitinib. The chain combines TRBV29-1 with TRBJ2-1; 8 nucleotides align to TRBD1. The CDR3: CSVDRQGARYNEQFF. CDR3 sequence (DNA): TGCAGCGTTGATCGGCAGGGGGCGCGGTACAATGAGCAGTTCTTC.